This TCR beta chain came from a study of T cells in Graves' hyperthyroidism and ophthalmopathy. Study information: It was at initial diagnosis, before any treatment, that peripheral blood was collected. Broader study findings: With a median lead of about 6.9 months before onset, the model predicted ophthalmopathy. In blood, most of the thyroid clonotypes expanded above 0.001 were also present.

The CDR3 is 15 amino acids. The J segment lost 8 bases and the V segment lost 5 bases, leaving 14 bases of the junction unmatched. Germline CDR1 reads MNHEY; CDR2 reads SMNVEV (reference sequence). TCR beta CDR3 regions were amplified from RNA transcripts. TCR CDR3 regions were first amplified by RT-PCR with HTBI primers. TCRdb reprocessed the multiplex PCR reads with MiXCR, giving one entry per CDR3 protein. The sample holds roughly 350,000 distinct CDR3 sequences, roughly 14% seen once. Concerning this clonotype itself: Its antigen is unknown.

The chain employs TRBV27 and TRBJ1-2, with TRBD1 matching over 7 bases. The source is a woman aged 25 to 39 with Graves' ophthalmopathy. Sequencing was performed on blood. The CDR3 loop reads CASSPRQGLPGGYTF. DNA of the CDR3: TGTGCCAGCAGTCCCCGACAGGGTTTACCTGGAGGCTACACCTTC.